This T cell receptor beta chain was observed in a study of vaccination effects on CD4 cells after COVID-19. Study overall: Two doses of BNT162b2 or mRNA-1273 vaccine were administered to participants.

CDR3 length equals 14 residues. Germline V lookup: CDR1 KGHSH, CDR2 LQKENI. Trimming removed 6 bases from V and 2 bases from J, with 13 bases in between. TCRdb's table, derived via immunoSEQ multiplex PCR, lists solely in-frame clones and lacks some. The table shows about 63,000 clones, with around three quarters occurring only once. Study results and caveats: Just 1 of 255 vaccine-induced clones in healthy recipients was cross-reactive.

On this clone: Its specificity is unknown.

Within the ViraFEST assay, antigen-specific CD4+ T cells underwent expansion with viral peptide pools prior to sequencing. Following culture for roughly 10 days, CD4+ T cells were isolated. Vaccinated participants had no history of SARS-CoV-2 infection and tested negative for nucleocapsid antibodies. On both days 3 and 7, half of the culture medium was replaced with IL-2 medium. The V and J genes are TRBV18 and TRBJ1-1, with D tentatively TRBD1 (5 bases). The source material was CD4+ T cells from PBMCs cultured with HCoV-OC43 spike peptides, sampled before COVID-19 vaccination. The subset here: HCoV-OC43 spike overlapping peptide pool stimulation. The sequence was obtained from a human donor who received a COVID-19 vaccine. This chain's CDR3 is CASSVDRINTEAFF. CDR3 in DNA: TGTGCCAGCTCGGTCGACAGAATTAACACTGAAGCTTTCTTT.